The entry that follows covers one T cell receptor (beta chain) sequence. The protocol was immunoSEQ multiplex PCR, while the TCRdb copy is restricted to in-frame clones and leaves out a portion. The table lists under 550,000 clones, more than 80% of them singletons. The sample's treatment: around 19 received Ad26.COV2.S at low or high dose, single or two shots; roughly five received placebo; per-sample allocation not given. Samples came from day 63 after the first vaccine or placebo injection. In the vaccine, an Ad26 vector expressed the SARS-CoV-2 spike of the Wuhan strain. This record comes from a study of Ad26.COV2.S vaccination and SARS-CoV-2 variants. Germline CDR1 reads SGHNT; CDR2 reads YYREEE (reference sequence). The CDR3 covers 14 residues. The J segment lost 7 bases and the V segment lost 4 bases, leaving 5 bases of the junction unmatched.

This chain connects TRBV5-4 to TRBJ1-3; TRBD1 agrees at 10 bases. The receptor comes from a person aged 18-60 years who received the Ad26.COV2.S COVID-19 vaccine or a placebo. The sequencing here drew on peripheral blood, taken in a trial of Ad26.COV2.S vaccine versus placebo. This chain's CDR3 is CASSTDRGTNTIYF. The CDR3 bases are TGTGCCAGCAGCACGGACAGGGGGACGAACACCATATATTTT.